The 28 T cell receptor beta chains listed next were all sequenced from one sample in a study of control samples from healthy donors and cancer patients. Method: immunoSEQ multiplex PCR; TCRdb's copy keeps in-frame clones and lacks some. The sample has about 410,000 clones, 75% to 95% seen once. The sequenced sample consisted of PBMCs. The receptor set was obtained from a middle-aged man with head and neck cancer.

The genes are TRBV7-9 and TRBJ1-3; 7 bases are shared with TRBD1. J gave up 4 bases and V 3 bases, and 3 bases lay outside the gene matches. There are 14 residues in the CDR3. The germline CDR1 and CDR2 sequences are SEHNR and FQNEAQ (reference sequence). CDR3 region: CASSFTGEGNTIYF. The DNA of the CDR3 is TGTGCCAGCAGCTTCACAGGGGAGGGAAACACCATATATTTT.

On this clone: Compared with germline, one end of the junction differs, possibly owing to a read error. The chain couples TRBV10-1 to TRBJ2-2, with D possibly TRBD2 on 7 matching bases. The V gene's germline CDR1 is WNHNN and CDR2 SYGVQD (reference sequence). The CDR3 is 15 amino acids. Here the CDR3 reads CTSSEGGGRTGELFF. The DNA of the CDR3 is TGCACCAGCAGTGAAGGGGGGGGACGCACCGGGGAGCTGTTTTTT.

The V and J genes are TRBV5-1 and TRBJ2-3; D not resolved. The V end lost 6 bases, the J end lost 2 bases, and 13 bases lay between the germline ends. The V gene's germline CDR1 is SGHRS and CDR2 YFSETQ. The CDR3 consists of 14 residues. The CDR3 loop reads CASTVRGYTDTQYF. DNA of the CDR3: TGCGCCAGCACCGTTAGAGGATACACAGATACGCAGTATTTT.

The V and J genes are TRBV10-1 and TRBJ2-7; 9 nucleotides align to TRBD1. There are 15 residues in the CDR3. V trimming: 5 bases; J trimming: 4 bases; junction bases outside the gene matches: 9. Germline CDR1 reads WNHNN; CDR2 reads SYGVQD (reference sequence). In nucleotides, the CDR3 is TGCGCCAGCAGTCTTCGGACAGGGGTTGGGTACGAGCAGTACTTC. This gives the protein CASSLRTGVGYEQYF.

This rearrangement joins TRBV6-5 to TRBJ2-1; D is possibly TRBD2 (6 bases). CDR3 length: 15 amino acids. V gave up 6 bases and J gave up 3 bases, with 15 bases separating them. Germline values: CDR1 MNHEY, CDR2 SVGAGI. CDR3 nucleotide sequence: TGTGCCAGCAGGCAATTAGCGGCGGGCTACAATGAGCAGTTCTTC. Protein product: CASRQLAAGYNEQFF.

CDR3 sequence: CASSQAVFGRGPSTDTQYF. CDR3 nucleotide sequence: TGTGCCAGCAGCCAAGCCGTGTTCGGGAGGGGACCTAGCACAGATACGCAGTATTTT. The chain links TRBV14 to TRBJ2-3; TRBD2 matches 8 bases. The CDR3 loop spans 19 amino acids. The junction had 12 bases not matched to a gene; V was cut back by 1 base and J by 0 bases. Per the germline V gene, CDR1 is SGHDN and CDR2 is FVKESK.

The CDR3 loop is CASSQFLRSKDRERFNSPLHF. DNA of the CDR3: TGTGCCAGCAGCCAATTCTTACGTTCTAAAGACAGGGAAAGGTTTAATTCACCCCTCCACTTT. The chain joins TRBV3-1 (or the pseudogene TRBV3-2) to TRBJ1-6, with 7 bases fitting TRBD1. Germline-derived CDR1 and CDR2 are LGHDT and YNNKEL (reference sequence). The CDR3 loop spans 21 amino acids. The junction had 22 bases not matched to a gene; V was cut back by 2 bases and J by 6 bases.

For this clone: An end of the junction differs from the germline gene, which may be a read error. This sequence joins TRBV20-1 and TRBJ1-1; D is unresolved. Germline V gives CDR1 DFQATT, CDR2 SNEGSKA (reference sequence). This CDR3 is built from 11 residues. DNA of the CDR3: TGCAGTGCAAGAGATGCTACTGAAGCTTTCTTT. This translates into CSARDATEAFF.

The rearrangement links TRBV19 to TRBJ2-1, with a weak D call TRBD1 (6 bases). Deletions cut 9 bases from V and 9 bases from J, with 24 bases between. CDR1 is LNHDA and CDR2 is SQIVND in the germline V gene (reference sequence). CDR3 length equals 15 residues. The CDR3 reads CASRLQGNSFLEQFF. The CDR3 DNA sequence: TGTGCCAGCAGACTACAGGGAAATTCCTTCCTTGAGCAGTTCTTC.

This clone was seen only a few times. This specimen includes other DNA sequences encoding the same CDR3. V is TRBV6-5 and J is TRBJ1-2; weak D call: TRBD1 (5 bases). CDR3 length: 12 amino acids. V lost 5 bases, J lost 2 bases, and 6 bases lay in between. Germline CDR1 MNHEY, CDR2 SVGAGI. The CDR3 is CASSRDNYGYTF. CDR3 DNA: TGTGCCAGCAGTCGGGACAACTATGGCTACACCTTC.

On this clone itself: This sample also contains other DNA sequences that code for the same CDR3. The chain links TRBV7-6 to TRBJ2-7; a possible D gene is TRBD1 (6 bases). This CDR3 spans 14 amino acids. Germline lookup yields CDR1 SGHVS and CDR2 FNYEAQ. V lost 1 base, J lost 2 bases, and 9 bases lay in between. The CDR3 reads CASSLGQGTYEQYF. The CDR3 coding sequence is TGTGCCAGCAGCTTAGGCCAGGGGACCTACGAGCAGTACTTC.

The chain is built from TRBV28 and TRBJ1-1; D is undetermined. This CDR3 has 12 residues. The germline gives CDR1 MDHEN, CDR2 SYDVKM. The V end was cut by 6 bases, the J end by 3 bases, with 8 bases between. The CDR3 nucleotides read TGTGCCAGCAGCCTTTCGTACACTGAAGCTTTCTTT. Amino acid sequence: CASSLSYTEAFF.

V usage is TRBV7-6 and J usage is TRBJ2-3, with unresolved D. The CDR3 has 14 residues. V dropped 5 bases and J dropped 0 bases, with 9 bases sitting between them. Germline V CDR1 and CDR2: SGHVS, FNYEAQ. In DNA form, the CDR3 reads TGTGCCAGCAGCACCCAGCCTAGCACAGATACGCAGTATTTT. The encoded protein is CASSTQPSTDTQYF.

This clone was picked up one time. The chain carries TRBV5-4 and TRBJ2-7; maybe TRBD1 (5 bases). CDR1 is SGHNT, CDR2 YYREEE, per germline (reference sequence). Trimming removed 0 bases at V and 0 bases at J, with 10 bases between. This CDR3 region has 15 residues. CDR3 residues: CASSLGQGHSYEQYF. CDR3 DNA sequence: TGTGCCAGCAGCTTGGGGCAGGGCCACTCCTACGAGCAGTACTTC.

The chain has TRBV27 and TRBJ2-7; 11 bases align to TRBD1. The length of the CDR3 is 14 residues. Germline trimming cut 4 bases from V and 4 bases from J; bases unmatched to any gene: 3. Germline V CDR1 and CDR2: MNHEY, SMNVEV (reference sequence). The CDR3 sequence: CASSWGDRGYEQYF. In DNA form, the CDR3 reads TGTGCCAGCAGTTGGGGGGACAGGGGGTACGAGCAGTACTTC.

The CDR3 DNA sequence: TGTGCCAGCAGCTCTAATATGGGAGACAGGGGAGGTTTTCAGCAGTACTTC. Translation gives CASSSNMGDRGGFQQYF. The rearrangement joins TRBV7-6 to TRBJ2-7; 8 nucleotides match TRBD1. Looked up from germline, CDR1 is SGHVS and CDR2 is FNYEAQ. The V and J ends lost 4 bases and 8 bases, in that order; junction bases with no gene match: 19. The CDR3 is 17 amino acids.

This chain joins TRBV29-1 and TRBJ1-5, with 7 bases lining up with TRBD1. The CDR3 runs to 14 residues. Trimming cost V 6 bases and J 2 bases; bases outside gene matches: 7. Germline assignment: CDR1 SQVTM and CDR2 ANQGSEA. The chain's CDR3 is CSVGTANGNQPQHF. CDR3 sequence (DNA): TGCAGCGTGGGGACAGCCAACGGCAATCAGCCCCAGCATTTT.

The chain recombines TRBV30 with TRBJ1-1, with D possibly matching TRBD1 (6 bases). Germline V gene lookup returns CDR1 GTSNPN and CDR2 SVGIG (reference sequence). V lost 0 bases and J lost 7, with 12 bases in between. CDR3 length: 13 amino acids. The DNA of the CDR3 is TGTGCCTGGAGTGTACTTAGGGGGAGTGAAGCTTTCTTT. Its translation: CAWSVLRGSEAFF.

V is TRBV30 and J is TRBJ1-4, with 9 positions matching TRBD1. The CDR3 consists of 15 residues. V shed 0 bases, J shed 8 bases, and the junction held 7 bases outside the gene matches. Germline values: CDR1 GTSNPN, CDR2 SVGIG (reference sequence). Here the CDR3 reads CAWSVRDRVNEKLFF. The CDR3 bases are TGTGCCTGGAGTGTACGGGACAGGGTTAACGAAAAACTGTTTTTT.

The rearrangement links TRBV9 to TRBJ2-5, with 9 bases identical to TRBD2. V was pared by 4 bases and J by 5 bases, with 3 bases of the junction left unmatched. The CDR3 consists of 13 residues. Germline values: CDR1 SGDLS, CDR2 YYNGEE. The CDR3 DNA reads as TGTGCCAGCAGCCTCACTAGCGGGGAGACCCAGTACTTC. It yields the protein CASSLTSGETQYF.

This clone was counted between two and nine times. The chain carries TRBV29-1 and TRBJ1-1, with D possibly TRBD1 on 5 matching bases. This CDR3 contains 15 residues. Germline CDR1 reads SQVTM; CDR2 reads ANQGSEA. V was cut by 4 bases and J by 2 bases, with 17 bases left in between. The CDR3 region is CSVALFAQANTEAFF. The CDR3 nucleotides are TGCAGCGTTGCGTTGTTCGCACAGGCTAACACTGAAGCTTTCTTT.

V usage is TRBV19 and J usage is TRBJ2-7, with 11 bases that match TRBD2. Losses at the gene ends were 6 bases for V and 3 bases for J; bases not matched to a gene: 1. The CDR3 contains 13 residues. Germline V gene lookup returns CDR1 LNHDA and CDR2 SQIVND (reference sequence). CDR3 sequence: CASRTSGGYEQYF. The CDR3 coding sequence is TGTGCCAGTAGAACTAGCGGGGGCTACGAGCAGTACTTC.

This chain uses TRBV19 with TRBJ2-1, with D perhaps TRBD1 or TRBD2 (5 bases each). From germline, CDR1 is LNHDA and CDR2 SQIVND (reference sequence). The CDR3 is made up of 19 amino acids. Trimming removed 3 bases from V and 6 bases from J, with 27 bases in between. CDR3 amino acids: CASSIGLGYWGKVSNEQFF. The CDR3 DNA reads TGTGCCAGTAGTATTGGACTCGGTTACTGGGGGAAAGTTAGCAATGAGCAGTTCTTC. The complete variable domain, with remaining parts taken from reference TRBV19 and TRBJ2-1, reads DGGITQSPKYLFRKEGQNVTLSCEQNLNHDAMYWYRQDPGQGLRLIYYSQIVNDFQKGDIAEGYSVSREKKESFPLTVTSAQKNPTAFYLCASSIGLGYWGKVSNEQFFGPGTRLTVL.

This chain connects TRBV7-9 to TRBJ2-2; D call uncertain. Germline V lookup: CDR1 SEHNR, CDR2 FQNEAQ (reference sequence). The CDR3 is 14 residues long. The V gene lost 7 bases and the J gene lost 4 bases, with 13 bases spanning the gap. The CDR3 spells CASNPGSLTGELFF. For the CDR3, the DNA is TGTGCCAGCAACCCCGGGTCGCTCACCGGGGAGCTGTTTTTT.

The rearrangement joins TRBV24-1 to TRBJ2-7; D perhaps matches TRBD1 (5 bases). V was pared by 3 bases and J by 0 bases, with 17 bases between. This CDR3 has 17 residues. Germline CDR1 and CDR2: KGHDR and SFDVKD. The DNA for the CDR3 is TGTGCCACCAGTGATCCGTCCGGGCAGGGAAGCTCCTACGAGCAGTACTTC. It encodes CATSDPSGQGSSYEQYF.

The chain carries TRBV5-1 and TRBJ2-7; 7 bases line up with TRBD1. Trimming took 3 bases from V and 2 from J; bases not matched to a gene: 5. CDR1 is SGHRS and CDR2 is YFSETQ in the germline V gene. The CDR3 runs 14 residues. The CDR3 nucleotides are TGCGCCAGCAGCTGGGACAGATTTACCTACGAGCAGTACTTC. It codes for CASSWDRFTYEQYF.

The CDR3 reads CASSFGGTAKNIQYF. CDR3 nucleotides: TGTGCCAGCAGTTTCGGGGGAACTGCCAAAAACATTCAGTACTTC. The chain links TRBV6-5 to TRBJ2-4, with D perhaps matching TRBD2 (6 bases). Germline V gene lookup returns CDR1 MNHEY and CDR2 SVGAGI. Trimming shortened V by 4 bases and J by 1 base, and 11 bases separated the two germline ends. The CDR3 length is 15 residues.

The chain uses TRBV7-9 and TRBJ2-1; 8 nucleotides line up with TRBD1. Per the germline V gene, CDR1 is SEHNR and CDR2 is FQNEAQ (reference sequence). The CDR3 is 15 amino acids. The V segment lost 7 bases and the J segment 8 bases; nucleotides outside the gene matches: 13. In DNA, the CDR3 is TGTGCCAGCACAAGACAGGGGCGGTCGGTCGATGAGCAGTTCTTC. Translation: CASTRQGRSVDEQFF.